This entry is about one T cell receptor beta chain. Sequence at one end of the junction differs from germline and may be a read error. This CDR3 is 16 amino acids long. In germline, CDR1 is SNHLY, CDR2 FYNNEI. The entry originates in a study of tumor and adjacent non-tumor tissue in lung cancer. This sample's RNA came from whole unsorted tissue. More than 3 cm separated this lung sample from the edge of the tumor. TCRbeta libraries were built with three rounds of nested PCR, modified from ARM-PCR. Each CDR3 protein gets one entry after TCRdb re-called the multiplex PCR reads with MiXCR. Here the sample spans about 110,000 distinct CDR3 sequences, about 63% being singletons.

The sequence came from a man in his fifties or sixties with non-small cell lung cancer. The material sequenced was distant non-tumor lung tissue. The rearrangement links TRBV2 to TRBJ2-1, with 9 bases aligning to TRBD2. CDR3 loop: CASNEQGGRVGNEQFF. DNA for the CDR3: TGTGCCAGCAATGAACAAGGCGGGAGGGTCGGCAATGAGCAGTTCTTC.